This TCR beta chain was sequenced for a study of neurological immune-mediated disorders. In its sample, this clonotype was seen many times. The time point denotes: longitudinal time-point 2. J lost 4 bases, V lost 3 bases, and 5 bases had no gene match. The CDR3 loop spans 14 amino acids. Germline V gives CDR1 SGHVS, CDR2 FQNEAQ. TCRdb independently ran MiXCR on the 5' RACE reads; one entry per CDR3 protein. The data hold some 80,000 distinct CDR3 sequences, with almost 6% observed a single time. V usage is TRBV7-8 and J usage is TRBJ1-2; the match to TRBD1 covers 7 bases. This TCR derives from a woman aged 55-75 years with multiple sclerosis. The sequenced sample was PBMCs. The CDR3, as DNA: TGTGCCAGCAGCTTCGGACAGGAACGCTATGGCTACACCTTC. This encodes CASSFGQERYGYTF. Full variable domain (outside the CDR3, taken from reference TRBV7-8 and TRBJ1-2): GAGVSQSPRYKVAKRGQDVALRCDPISGHVSLFWYQQALGQGPEFLTYFQNEAQLDKSGLPSDRFFAERPEGSVSTLKIQRTQQEDSAVYLCASSFGQERYGYTFGSGTRLTVV.